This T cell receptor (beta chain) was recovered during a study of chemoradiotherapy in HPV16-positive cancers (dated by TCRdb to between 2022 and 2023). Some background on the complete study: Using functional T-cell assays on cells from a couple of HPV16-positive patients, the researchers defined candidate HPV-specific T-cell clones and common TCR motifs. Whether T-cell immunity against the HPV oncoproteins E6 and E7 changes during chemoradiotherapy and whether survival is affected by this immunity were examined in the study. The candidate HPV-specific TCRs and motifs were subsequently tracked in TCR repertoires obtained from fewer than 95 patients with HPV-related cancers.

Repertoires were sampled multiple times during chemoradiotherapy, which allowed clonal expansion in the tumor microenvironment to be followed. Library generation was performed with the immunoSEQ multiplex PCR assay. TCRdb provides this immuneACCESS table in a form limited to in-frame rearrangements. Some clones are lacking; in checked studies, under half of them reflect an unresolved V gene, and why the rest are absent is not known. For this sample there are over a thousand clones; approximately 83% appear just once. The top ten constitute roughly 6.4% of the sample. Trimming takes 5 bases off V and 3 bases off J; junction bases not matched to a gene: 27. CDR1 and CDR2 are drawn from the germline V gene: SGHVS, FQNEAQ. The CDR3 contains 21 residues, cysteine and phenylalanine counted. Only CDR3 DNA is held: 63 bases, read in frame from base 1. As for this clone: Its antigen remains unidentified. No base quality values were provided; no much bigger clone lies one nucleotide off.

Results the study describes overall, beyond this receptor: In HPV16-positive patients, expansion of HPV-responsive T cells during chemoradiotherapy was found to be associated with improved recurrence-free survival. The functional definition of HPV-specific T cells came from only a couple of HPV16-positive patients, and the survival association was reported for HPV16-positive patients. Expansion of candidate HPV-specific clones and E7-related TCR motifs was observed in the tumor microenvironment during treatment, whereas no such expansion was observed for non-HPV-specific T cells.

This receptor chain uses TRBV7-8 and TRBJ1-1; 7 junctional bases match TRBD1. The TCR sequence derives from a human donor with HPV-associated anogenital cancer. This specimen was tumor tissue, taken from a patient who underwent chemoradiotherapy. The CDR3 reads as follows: CASSQDPDRAPTIGGYTEAFF. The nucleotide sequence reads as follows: TGTGCCAGCAGCCAAGACCCCGACAGGGCTCCTACAATAGGGGGGTACACTGAAGCTTTCTTT.